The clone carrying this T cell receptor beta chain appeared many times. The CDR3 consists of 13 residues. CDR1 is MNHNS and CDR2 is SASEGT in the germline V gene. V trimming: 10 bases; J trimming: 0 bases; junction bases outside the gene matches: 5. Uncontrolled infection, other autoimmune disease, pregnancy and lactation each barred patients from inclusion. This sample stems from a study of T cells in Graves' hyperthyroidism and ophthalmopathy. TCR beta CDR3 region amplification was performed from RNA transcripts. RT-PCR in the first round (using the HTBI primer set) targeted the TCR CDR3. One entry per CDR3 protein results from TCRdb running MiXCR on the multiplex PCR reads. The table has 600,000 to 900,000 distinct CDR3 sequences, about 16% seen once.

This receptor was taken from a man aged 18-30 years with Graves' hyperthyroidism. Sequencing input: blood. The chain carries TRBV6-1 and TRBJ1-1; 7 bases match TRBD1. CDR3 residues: CANQGEVNTEAFF. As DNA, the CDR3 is TGTGCCAACCAGGGGGAGGTGAACACTGAAGCTTTCTTT.